The rows below give T cell receptor beta chains drawn from one sample of a study of OX40 agonist ivuxolimab in advanced cancers. Generated by immunoSEQ multiplex PCR, the TCRdb table keeps only in-frame clones and is missing some. The data show about 77,000 clones, with around 87% seen just once and 5.5% to 6.5% held by the top ten. Sequenced here: CD4+ or CD8+ T cells sorted from blood, sampled in a trial of the OX40 agonist ivuxolimab. The receptor set was obtained from an adult with an advanced solid tumor such as melanoma, head and neck, liver or kidney cancer. Each CDR3 is given with its conserved first and last residue. The D gene is left open where the match is weak. Only part of the rows carry a size: once, few, many, or a class if the clone is expanded.

j_gene | v_gene | abundance | d_gene | CDR3aa | CDR3nt
TRBJ2-3 | TRBV5-6 | . | . | CASSLGGPDTQYF | TGTGCCAGCAGCTTGGGGGGTCCAGATACGCAGTATTTT
TRBJ2-5 | TRBV4-3 | . | TRBD2 | CASHAGASGRGRQETQYF | TGCGCCAGCCATGCCGGGGCTAGCGGGAGAGGCCGCCAAGAGACCCAGTACTTC
TRBJ1-5 | TRBV19 | . | TRBD1 | CASSIAGGGPNQPQHF | TGTGCCAGTAGTATTGCAGGGGGCGGCCCCAATCAGCCCCAGCATTTT
TRBJ1-2 | TRBV5-1 | . | . | CASSFSEGFYGYTF | TGCGCCAGCAGCTTTAGTGAGGGATTCTATGGCTACACCTTC
TRBJ2-3 | TRBV10-1 | . | TRBD2 | CASSRGSGDTDTQYF | TGCGCCAGCAGTCGGGGTAGCGGGGACACAGATACGCAGTATTTT
TRBJ2-6 | TRBV5-1 | . | . | CASSLDRVLGANVLTF | TGCGCCAGCAGCTTGGACAGGGTCTTAGGGGCCAACGTCCTGACTTTC
TRBJ2-7 | TRBV6-1 | . | TRBD2 | CASRVAGVVHEQYF | TGTGCCAGCAGAGTAGCGGGAGTAGTCCACGAGCAGTACTTC
TRBJ2-1 | TRBV15 | . | . | CATSRDEGGRTNEQFF | TGTGCCACCAGCAGAGATGAGGGCGGTCGGACTAATGAGCAGTTCTTC
TRBJ2-7 | TRBV10-3 | . | TRBD1 | CAIRRQGGDYEQYF | TGTGCCATCAGAAGACAGGGGGGGGACTACGAGCAGTACTTC
TRBJ2-7 | TRBV6-6 | . | TRBD1 | CASSLGQGASSYEQYF | TGTGCCAGCAGTTTGGGCCAGGGGGCGAGCTCCTACGAGCAGTACTTC
TRBJ1-6 | TRBV30 | . | . | CAWSGTEYNSPLHF | TGTGCCTGGAGTGGGACAGAATATAATTCACCCCTCCACTTT
TRBJ1-1 | TRBV6-5 | once | TRBD1 | CASSRDRENTEAFF | TGTGCCAGCAGTAGGGACAGGGAGAACACTGAAGCTTTCTTT
TRBJ2-3 | TRBV19 | . | TRBD2 | CASSRLAGSTDTQYF | TGTGCCAGTAGCCGACTAGCGGGAAGCACAGATACGCAGTATTTT
TRBJ2-1 | TRBV5-6 | . | . | CASRSEGRTAREQFF | TGTGCCAGCAGATCTGAGGGTAGGACCGCCCGAGAGCAGTTCTTC
TRBJ1-1 | TRBV5-1 | . | . | CASSLAGRAGYSTEAFF | TGCGCCAGCAGCTTGGCTGGGCGGGCAGGGTACAGCACTGAAGCTTTCTTT
TRBJ2-5 | TRBV4-2 | . | . | CASSQDSVGETQYF | TGTGCCAGCAGCCAAGATTCGGTGGGAGAGACCCAGTACTTC
TRBJ1-6 | TRBV4-3 | . | TRBD1 | CASSQGGQGNNSPLHF | TGCGCCAGCAGCCAGGGGGGACAGGGGAATAATTCACCCCTCCACTTT
TRBJ2-1 | TRBV7-2 | . | . | CASSFSRDNEQFF | TGTGCCAGCAGCTTCTCGAGGGACAATGAGCAGTTCTTC
TRBJ1-3 | TRBV28 | few | . | CASSLYPSATGNTIYF | TGTGCCAGCAGTTTATATCCCAGCGCAACTGGAAACACCATATATTTT
TRBJ1-5 | TRBV28 | . | . | CASRKPVGGSKPQHF | TGTGCCAGCAGAAAACCAGTGGGGGGTTCGAAGCCCCAGCATTTT
TRBJ2-5 | TRBV7-3 | . | TRBD2 | CASSSGRGETQYF | TGTGCCAGCAGTTCAGGGAGGGGAGAGACCCAGTACTTC
TRBJ2-7 | TRBV2 | . | . | CASSPQSYEQYF | TGTGCCAGCAGCCCCCAGTCCTACGAGCAGTACTTC
TRBJ1-2 | TRBV5-1 | few | . | CASSLVGVGYGYTF | TGCGCCAGCAGCTTGGTCGGGGTGGGCTATGGCTACACCTTC
TRBJ1-1 | TRBV10-3 | . | . | CAMQKGGNTEAFF | TGTGCCATGCAAAAAGGGGGGAACACTGAAGCTTTCTTT
TRBJ2-7 | TRBV15 | . | TRBD2 | CATSREMGERGGGYEQYF | TGTGCCACCAGCAGAGAGATGGGGGAGCGGGGGGGCGGCTACGAGCAGTACTTC
TRBJ1-6 | TRBV19 | . | . | CASNFKAGVSPLHF | TGTGCCAGTAATTTTAAGGCCGGGGTTTCACCCCTCCACTTT
TRBJ2-7 | TRBV27 | . | TRBD1 | CASNRGYEQYF | TGTGCCAGCAACAGGGGATACGAGCAGTACTTC
TRBJ1-6 | TRBV5-4 | . | . | CASSWRGGKNSPLHF | TGTGCCAGCAGCTGGAGAGGCGGGAAGAATTCACCCCTCCACTTT
TRBJ2-7 | TRBV28 | . | . | CASKASALTYEQYF | TGTGCCAGCAAGGCTAGCGCGTTAACCTACGAGCAGTACTTC
TRBJ2-7 | TRBV6-5 | . | . | CATAELYEQYF | TGTGCCACTGCCGAGCTCTACGAGCAGTACTTC
TRBJ1-2 | TRBV6-1 | . | . | CASSEKSRGLKDGYTF | TGTGCCAGCAGTGAAAAATCACGGGGGCTAAAGGATGGCTACACCTTC
TRBJ1-2 | TRBV18 | . | . | CASSGRAETNYGYTF | TGTGCCAGCTCAGGCCGGGCAGAGACTAACTATGGCTACACCTTC
TRBJ1-4 | TRBV15 | . | . | CATSEAIETLEKLFF | TGTGCCACCAGCGAGGCAATCGAGACTCTTGAAAAACTGTTTTTT
TRBJ1-6 | TRBV5-4 | . | . | CASSLTWGNSYNSPLHF | TGTGCCAGCAGCTTGACCTGGGGAAACTCCTATAATTCACCCCTCCACTTT
TRBJ2-5 | TRBV6-6 | . | TRBD2 | CASSPRTRETQYF | TGTGCCAGCAGTCCCAGGACTAGAGAGACCCAGTACTTC
TRBJ2-3 | TRBV7-9 | once | . | CASSSRLESTDTQYF | TGTGCCAGCAGCTCTCGACTAGAGAGCACAGATACGCAGTATTTT